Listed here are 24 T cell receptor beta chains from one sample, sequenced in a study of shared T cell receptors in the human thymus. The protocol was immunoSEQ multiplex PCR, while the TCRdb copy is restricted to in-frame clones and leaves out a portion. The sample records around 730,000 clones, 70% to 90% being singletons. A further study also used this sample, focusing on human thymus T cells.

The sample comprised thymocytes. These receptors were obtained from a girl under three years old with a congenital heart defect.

CDR3 DNA: TGTGCCAGCGGGAATACATGGACACTCTATGGCTACACCTTC. Translating it yields CASGNTWTLYGYTF. The rearrangement uses TRBV6-1 and TRBJ1-2; D is possibly TRBD1 (5 bases). V lost 8 bases and J lost 4, with 17 bases in between. CDR1 MNHNS and CDR2 SASEGT come from the germline V gene. CDR3 length equals 14 residues.

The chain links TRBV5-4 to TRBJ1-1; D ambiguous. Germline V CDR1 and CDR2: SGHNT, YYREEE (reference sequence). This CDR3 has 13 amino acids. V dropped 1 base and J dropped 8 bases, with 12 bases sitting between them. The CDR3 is CASSLPPREEAFF. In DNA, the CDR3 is TGTGCCAGCAGCTTGCCCCCCCGCGAGGAAGCTTTCTTT.

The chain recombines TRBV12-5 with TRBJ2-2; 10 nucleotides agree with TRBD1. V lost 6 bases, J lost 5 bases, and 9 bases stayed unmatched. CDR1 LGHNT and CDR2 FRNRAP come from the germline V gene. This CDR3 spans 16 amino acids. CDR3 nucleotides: TGTGCTAGTGGGATACCCGACAGGGGGCAAACCGGGGAGCTGTTTTTT. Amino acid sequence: CASGIPDRGQTGELFF.

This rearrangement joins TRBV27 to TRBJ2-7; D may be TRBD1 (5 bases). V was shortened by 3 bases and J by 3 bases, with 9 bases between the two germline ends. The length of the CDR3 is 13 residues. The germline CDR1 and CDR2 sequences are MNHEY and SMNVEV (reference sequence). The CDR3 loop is CASSFDRNYEQYF. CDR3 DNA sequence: TGTGCCAGCAGTTTCGACAGAAACTACGAGCAGTACTTC.

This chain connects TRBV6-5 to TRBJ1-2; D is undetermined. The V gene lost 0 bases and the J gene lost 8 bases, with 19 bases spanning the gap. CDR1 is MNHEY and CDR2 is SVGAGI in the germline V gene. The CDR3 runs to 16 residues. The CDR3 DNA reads TGTGCCAGCAGTTACTCGTTACGGGAGGCCGGTTGGGGCTACACCTTC. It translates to CASSYSLREAGWGYTF.

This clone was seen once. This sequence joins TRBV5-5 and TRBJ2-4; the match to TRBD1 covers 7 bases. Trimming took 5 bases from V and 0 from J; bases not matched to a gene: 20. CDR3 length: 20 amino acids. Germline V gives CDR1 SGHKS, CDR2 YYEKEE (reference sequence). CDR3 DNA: TGTGCCAGCAGTCCCCGACAGGGAGCTACCATAGCTCTAGCCAAAAACATTCAGTACTTC. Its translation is CASSPRQGATIALAKNIQYF. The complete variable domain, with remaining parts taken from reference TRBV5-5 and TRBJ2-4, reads DAGVTQSPTHLIKTRGQQVTLRCSPISGHKSVSWYQQVLGQGPQFIFQYYEKEERGRGNFPDRFSARQFPNYSSELNVNALLLGDSALYLCASSPRQGATIALAKNIQYFGAGTRLSVL.

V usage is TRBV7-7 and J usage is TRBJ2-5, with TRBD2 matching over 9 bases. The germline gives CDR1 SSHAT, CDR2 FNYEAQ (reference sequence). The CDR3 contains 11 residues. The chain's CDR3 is CASGGLETQYF. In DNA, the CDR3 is TGTGCTAGCGGGGGACTAGAGACCCAGTACTTC.

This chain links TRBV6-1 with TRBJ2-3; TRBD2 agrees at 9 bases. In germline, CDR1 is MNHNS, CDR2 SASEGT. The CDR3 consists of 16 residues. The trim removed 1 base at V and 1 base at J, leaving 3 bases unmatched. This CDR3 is CASSEDSGGRTDTQYF. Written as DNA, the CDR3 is TGTGCCAGCAGTGAAGATAGCGGGGGCCGCACAGATACGCAGTATTTT.

CDR3 sequence (DNA): TGCGCCAGCAGCCAAGCTCAGGGGACCGGGGAGCTGTTTTTT. This gives the protein CASSQAQGTGELFF. The chain is built from TRBV4-1 and TRBJ2-2, with a possible D match to TRBD1 (6 bases). The length of the CDR3 is 14 residues. Germline loops: CDR1 MGHRA, CDR2 YSYEKL. Trimming left V 1 base short and J 5 bases short, with 8 bases between.

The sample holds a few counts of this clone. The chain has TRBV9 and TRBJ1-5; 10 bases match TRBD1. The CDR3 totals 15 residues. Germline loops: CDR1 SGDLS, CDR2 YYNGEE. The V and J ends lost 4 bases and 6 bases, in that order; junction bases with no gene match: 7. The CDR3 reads CASSPGQGDSQPQHF. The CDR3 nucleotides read TGTGCCAGCAGCCCAGGACAGGGGGATAGTCAGCCCCAGCATTTT.

The DNA of the CDR3 is TGTGCCAGCAGCCTGAACCACAGGGTCGGAACCTACGAGCAGTACTTC. It is translated as CASSLNHRVGTYEQYF. The J gene is TRBJ2-7, the V gene TRBV5-5, with D perhaps TRBD1 (6 bases). The V end lost 4 bases, the J end lost 2 bases, and 19 bases lay between the germline ends. The germline V gene encodes CDR1 SGHKS and CDR2 YYEKEE (reference sequence). The CDR3 consists of 16 residues.

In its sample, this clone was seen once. This CDR3 reads CASSRRTGREPPGANVLTF. Here the CDR3 DNA reads TGTGCCAGTAGCCGCCGGACAGGGAGGGAACCCCCTGGGGCCAACGTCCTGACTTTC. V gene TRBV19 combines with J gene TRBJ2-6, with D perhaps matching TRBD1 (8 bases). Germline V gene data show CDR1 as LNHDA and CDR2 as SQIVND (reference sequence). The CDR3 spans 19 residues. V was clipped by 6 bases and J by 2 bases, with 23 bases between them. Based on the CDR3 plus reference TRBV19 and TRBJ2-6, the full variable domain is DGGITQSPKYLFRKEGQNVTLSCEQNLNHDAMYWYRQDPGQGLRLIYYSQIVNDFQKGDIAEGYSVSREKKESFPLTVTSAQKNPTAFYLCASSRRTGREPPGANVLTFGAGSRLTVL.

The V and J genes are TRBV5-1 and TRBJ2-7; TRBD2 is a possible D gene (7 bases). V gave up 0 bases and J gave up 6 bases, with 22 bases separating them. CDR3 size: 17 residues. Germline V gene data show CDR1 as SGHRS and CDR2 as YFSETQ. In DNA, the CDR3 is TGCGCCAGCAGCTTGGCCTTTTGGGGGGGGCGAGTTGGCGAGCAGTACTTC. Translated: CASSLAFWGGRVGEQYF.

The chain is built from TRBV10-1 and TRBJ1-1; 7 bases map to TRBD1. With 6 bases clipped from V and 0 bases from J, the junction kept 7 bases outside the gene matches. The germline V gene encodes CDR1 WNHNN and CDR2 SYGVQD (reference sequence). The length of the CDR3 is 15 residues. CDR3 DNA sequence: TGCGCCAGCAGAAAGACAGGGCCCATGAACACTGAAGCTTTCTTT. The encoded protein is CASRKTGPMNTEAFF.

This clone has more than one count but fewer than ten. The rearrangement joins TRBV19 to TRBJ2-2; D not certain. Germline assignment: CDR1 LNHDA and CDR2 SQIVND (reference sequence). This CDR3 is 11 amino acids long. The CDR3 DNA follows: TGTGCGGCAAGTTCCACCGGGGAGCTGTTTTTT. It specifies CAASSTGELFF.

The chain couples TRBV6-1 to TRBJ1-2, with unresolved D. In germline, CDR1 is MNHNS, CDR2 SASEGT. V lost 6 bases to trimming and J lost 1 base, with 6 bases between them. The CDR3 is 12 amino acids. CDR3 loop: CASRAGNYGYTF. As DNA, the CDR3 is TGTGCCAGCAGGGCGGGTAACTATGGCTACACCTTC.

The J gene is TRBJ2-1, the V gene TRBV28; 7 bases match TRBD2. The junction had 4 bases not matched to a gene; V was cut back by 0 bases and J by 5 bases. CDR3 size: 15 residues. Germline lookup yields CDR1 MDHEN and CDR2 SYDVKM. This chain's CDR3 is CASSLWLAVNNEQFF. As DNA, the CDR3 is TGTGCCAGCAGTTTATGGCTAGCGGTTAACAATGAGCAGTTCTTC.

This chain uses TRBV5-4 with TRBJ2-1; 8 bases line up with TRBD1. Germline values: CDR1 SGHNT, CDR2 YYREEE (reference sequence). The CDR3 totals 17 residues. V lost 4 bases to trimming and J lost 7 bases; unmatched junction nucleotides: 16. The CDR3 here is CASSPRATGAGVNEQFF. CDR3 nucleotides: TGTGCCAGCAGCCCCCGGGCGACAGGGGCCGGAGTTAATGAGCAGTTCTTC.

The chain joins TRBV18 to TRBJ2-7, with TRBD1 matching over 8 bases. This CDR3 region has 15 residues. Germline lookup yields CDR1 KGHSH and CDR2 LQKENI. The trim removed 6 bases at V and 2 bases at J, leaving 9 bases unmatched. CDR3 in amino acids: CASSQGDRNPYEQYF. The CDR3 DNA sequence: TGTGCCAGCTCCCAGGGGGACAGGAACCCCTACGAGCAGTACTTC.

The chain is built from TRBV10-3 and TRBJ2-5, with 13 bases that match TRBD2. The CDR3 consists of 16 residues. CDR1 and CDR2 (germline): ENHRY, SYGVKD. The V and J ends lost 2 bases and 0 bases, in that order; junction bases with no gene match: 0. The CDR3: CAISETSGGDQETQYF. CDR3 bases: TGTGCCATCAGTGAGACTAGCGGGGGGGACCAAGAGACCCAGTACTTC.

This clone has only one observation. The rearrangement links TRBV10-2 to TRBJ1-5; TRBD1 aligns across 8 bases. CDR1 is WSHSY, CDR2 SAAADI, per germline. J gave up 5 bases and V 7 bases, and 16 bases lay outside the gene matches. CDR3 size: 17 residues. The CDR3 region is CASKEFHARGLYQPQHF. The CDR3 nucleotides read TGCGCCAGCAAAGAATTCCACGCCAGGGGGCTCTATCAGCCCCAGCATTTT.

Written as DNA, the CDR3 is TGTGCTAGTGGTTTGGTACGAGGTTTTCAAGCGGGGGTTAGGAGGGGCAGCTCCTACAATGAGCAGTTCTTC. It specifies CASGLVRGFQAGVRRGSSYNEQFF. This rearrangement joins TRBV12-5 to TRBJ2-1, with 8 bases identical to TRBD2. This CDR3 is built from 24 residues. Trimming at V came to 0 bases and at J to 0 bases, leaving 25 bases not matched to a gene. The V gene's germline CDR1 is LGHNT and CDR2 FRNRAP.

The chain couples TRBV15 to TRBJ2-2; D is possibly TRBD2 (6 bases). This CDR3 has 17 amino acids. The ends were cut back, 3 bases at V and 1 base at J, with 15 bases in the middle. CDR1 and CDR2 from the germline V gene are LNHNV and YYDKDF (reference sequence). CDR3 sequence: CATSSPVPGVNTGELFF. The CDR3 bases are TGTGCCACCAGCAGTCCTGTGCCGGGGGTGAACACCGGGGAGCTGTTTTTT.

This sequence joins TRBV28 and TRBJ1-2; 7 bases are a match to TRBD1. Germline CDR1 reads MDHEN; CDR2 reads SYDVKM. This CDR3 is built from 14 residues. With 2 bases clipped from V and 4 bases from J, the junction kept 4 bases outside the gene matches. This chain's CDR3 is CASSLGQARYGYTF. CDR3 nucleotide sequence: TGTGCCAGCAGTTTAGGACAGGCGCGCTATGGCTACACCTTC.